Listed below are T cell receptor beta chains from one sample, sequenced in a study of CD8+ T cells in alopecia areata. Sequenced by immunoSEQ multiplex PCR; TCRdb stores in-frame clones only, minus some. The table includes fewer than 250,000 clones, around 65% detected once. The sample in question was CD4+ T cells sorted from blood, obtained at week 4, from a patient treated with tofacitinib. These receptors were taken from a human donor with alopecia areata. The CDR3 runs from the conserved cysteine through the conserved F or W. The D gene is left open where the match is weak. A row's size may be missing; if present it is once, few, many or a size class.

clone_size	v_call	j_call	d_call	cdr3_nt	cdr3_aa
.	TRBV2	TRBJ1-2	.	TGTGCCAGCAGAGCGCTGGACAGCACATTCTATGGCTACACCTTC	CASRALDSTFYGYTF
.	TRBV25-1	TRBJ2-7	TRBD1	TGTGCCAGCACTCCCCCGCCGGGACAGGGGTTGTACGAGCAGTACTTC	CASTPPPGQGLYEQYF
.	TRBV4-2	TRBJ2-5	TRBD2	TGTGCCAGCAGCCAAGATAGCGGGGAGGGGGAGACCCAGTACTTC	CASSQDSGEGETQYF
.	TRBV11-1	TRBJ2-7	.	TGTGCCAGCAGCTTATCGACTAGAACGGGCGAGCAGTACTTC	CASSLSTRTGEQYF
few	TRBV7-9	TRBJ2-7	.	TGTGCCAGCAGCACACATCGGACGGGCCCCCTAACCTACGAGCAGTACTTC	CASSTHRTGPLTYEQYF
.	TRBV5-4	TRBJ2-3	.	TGTGCCAGCAGCCATCCGGGACTCACAGATACGCAGTATTTT	CASSHPGLTDTQYF
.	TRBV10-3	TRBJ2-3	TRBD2	TGTGCCATCAAGGGGACTAGCGGGGGGGCCCAAGATACGCAGTATTTT	CAIKGTSGGAQDTQYF
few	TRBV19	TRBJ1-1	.	TGTGCCAGTAGTTCCCGACAAGAAGCTTTCTTT	CASSSRQEAFF
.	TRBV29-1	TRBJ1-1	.	TGCAGCGTTGCAGATTTCCGGAACACTGAAGCTTTCTTT	CSVADFRNTEAFF
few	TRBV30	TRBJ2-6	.	TGTGCCTGGAGTTTGGGGCACGGGGCCAACGTCCTGACTTTC	CAWSLGHGANVLTF
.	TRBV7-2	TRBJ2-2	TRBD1	TGTGCCAGCAGCTTCACAGGGGGCGCGGGCGGGGAGCTGTTTTTT	CASSFTGGAGGELFF
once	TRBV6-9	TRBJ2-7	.	TGTGCCAGCAGTTATTCGTGGGGACGTCCCCAGGGGCCCTACGAGCAGTACTTC	CASSYSWGRPQGPYEQYF
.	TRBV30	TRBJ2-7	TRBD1	TGTGCCTGGGGATACAGGGGTTCCTACGAGCAGTACTTC	CAWGYRGSYEQYF
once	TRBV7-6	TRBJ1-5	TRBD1	TGTGCCAGCAGCTTAGGGGCAGGGGGTAGCAATCAGCCCCAGCATTTT	CASSLGAGGSNQPQHF
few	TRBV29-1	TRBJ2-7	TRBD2	TGCAGCGTCGTTGGACTAGCGGGGGGCTACGAGCAGTACTTC	CSVVGLAGGYEQYF
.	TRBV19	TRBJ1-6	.	TGTGCCAGTAGTATAGAATCAGAGTCACCCCTCCACTTT	CASSIESESPLHF
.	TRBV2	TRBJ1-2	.	TGTGCCAGCAGTGTAACGGTATTCGGCTACACCTTC	CASSVTVFGYTF
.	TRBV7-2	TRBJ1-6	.	TGTGCCAGCAGCTTTTGGGAGAGCTCCTATAATTCACCCCTCCACTTT	CASSFWESSYNSPLHF
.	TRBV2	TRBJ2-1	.	TGTGCCAGCAGTGCTCTATTGTACAATGAGCAGTTCTTC	CASSALLYNEQFF
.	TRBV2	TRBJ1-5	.	TGTGCCAGCAATGACAGAAATAGCAATCAGCCCCAGCATTTT	CASNDRNSNQPQHF
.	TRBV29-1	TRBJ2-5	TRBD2	TGCAGCGTTGAGGGGGGGGAAGAGACCCAGTACTTC	CSVEGGEETQYF
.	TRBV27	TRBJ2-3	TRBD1	TGTGCCAGCAGTAGACCGGGACAGGGGACAGATACGCAGTATTTT	CASSRPGQGTDTQYF
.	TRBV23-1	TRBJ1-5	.	TGCGCGGGTAAACAGGCCTATAGCAATCAGCCCCAGCATTTT	CAGKQAYSNQPQHF
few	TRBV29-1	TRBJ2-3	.	TGCAGCTTCGGACCAGAGGGGGATACGCAGTATTTT	CSFGPEGDTQYF
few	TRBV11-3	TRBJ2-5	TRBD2	TGTGCCAGCAGTTCGACTAGCGGTGAGACCCAGTACTTC	CASSSTSGETQYF
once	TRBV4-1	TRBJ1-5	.	TGCGCCAGCAGCCAAAATACCGGAGTTAGCAATCAGCCCCAGCATTTT	CASSQNTGVSNQPQHF
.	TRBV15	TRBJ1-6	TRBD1	TGTGCCACCAGCAGGGACAGGGGAGGTGGGTCACCCCTCCACTTT	CATSRDRGGGSPLHF
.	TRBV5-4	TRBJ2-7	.	TGTGCCAGCAGTAAACCGGGGGAGCAGTACTTC	CASSKPGEQYF
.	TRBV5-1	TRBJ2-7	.	TGCGCCAGCGGGAGGGACAGAAGTACCTACGAGCAGTACTTC	CASGRDRSTYEQYF
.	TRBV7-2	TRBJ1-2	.	TGTGTAGAGGGGCGAGGCTATGGCTACACCTTC	CVEGRGYGYTF
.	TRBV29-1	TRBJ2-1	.	TGCAGCGTAACGGGCGGGGGCGATGAGCAGTTCTTC	CSVTGGGDEQFF
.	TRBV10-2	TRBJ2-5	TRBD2	TGCGCCACCTCACTAGCGGGGGCTGAAGAGACCCAGTACTTC	CATSLAGAEETQYF
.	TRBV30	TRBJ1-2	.	TGTGCCTGGTCCCAGGGCTATGGCTACACCTTC	CAWSQGYGYTF
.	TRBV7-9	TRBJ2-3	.	TGTGCCAGCAGCCCCCTTGGGCCAGATACGCAGTATTTT	CASSPLGPDTQYF
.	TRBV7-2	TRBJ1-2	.	TGTGCCAGCAGCTTAGCTGGGCTCTATGGCTACACCTTC	CASSLAGLYGYTF
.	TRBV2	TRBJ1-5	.	TGTGCCAGCGGATGGAGTGGTGTCGGCAATCAGCCCCAGCATTTT	CASGWSGVGNQPQHF
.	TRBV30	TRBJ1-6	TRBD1	TGTGCCTGGAGTCCCCGCAGGGGGAGTCTGTCAATCCACTTT	CAWSPRRGSLSIHF
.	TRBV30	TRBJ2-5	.	TGTGCCTGGCGGAAGGAGACCCAGTACTTC	CAWRKETQYF
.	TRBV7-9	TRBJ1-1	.	TGTGCCAGCAGCTCGGACAGAATCAACACTGAAGCTTTCTTT	CASSSDRINTEAFF
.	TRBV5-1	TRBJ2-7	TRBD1	TGCGCCAGCAGCTTGGAGGGACAGGGCTACGAGCAGTACTTC	CASSLEGQGYEQYF
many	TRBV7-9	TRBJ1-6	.	TGTGCCAGCAGCTACTTGGCCCAGGGACCCCTCCACTTT	CASSYLAQGPLHF
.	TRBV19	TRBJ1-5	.	TGTGCCAGTAGTATGTCAGGGAGTTTCGAGTTGGTACAGCCCCAGCATTTT	CASSMSGSFELVQPQHF
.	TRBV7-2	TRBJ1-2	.	TGTGCCAGCAGCCCAGACAGTAACTATGGCTACACCTTC	CASSPDSNYGYTF
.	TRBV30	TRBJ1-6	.	TGTGCCTGGGATCTCGGGCGTAATAATAATTCACCCCTCCACTTT	CAWDLGRNNNSPLHF
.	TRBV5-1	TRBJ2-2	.	TGCGCCAGCACGGACAAGAACACCGGGGAGCTGTTTTTT	CASTDKNTGELFF
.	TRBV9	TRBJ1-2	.	TGTGCCAGCAGCGTAGACAACTATGGCTACACCTTC	CASSVDNYGYTF